Below are 3 T cell receptor beta chains sequenced from a single sample in a study of identical twins. TCRdb re-derived calls from the 5' RACE reads in MiXCR, one entry per CDR3 protein. This table has 500,000 to 550,000 distinct CDR3 sequences, about 20% appearing once. The same data also contributed to another study, on T cells expressing NK-cell markers.

The sequencing input was CD4+ T cells sorted from blood. Source of these receptors: a woman under 30 in good health.

This clonotype was observed a handful of times. This chain links TRBV20-1 with TRBJ2-5; maybe TRBD1 (6 bases). The V gene lost 6 bases and the J gene lost 5 bases, with 10 bases spanning the gap. The CDR3 has 11 residues. Germline-derived CDR1 and CDR2 are DFQATT and SNEGSKA (reference sequence). CDR3 sequence (DNA): TGCAGTGCGCAGACAGGCGAGACCCAGTACTTC. Protein: CSAQTGETQYF.

This sequence joins TRBV10-3 and TRBJ1-5; D gene ambiguous. The CDR3 is made up of 12 amino acids. Looked up from germline, CDR1 is ENHRY and CDR2 is SYGVKD. Trimming pared 9 bases from V and 0 bases from J, leaving 6 bases between. CDR3 bases: TGTGCCATAAGGCGTAGCAATCAGCCCCAGCATTTT. Its protein is CAIRRSNQPQHF.

This clonotype was counted a few times. The rearrangement uses TRBV29-1 and TRBJ1-4, with a possible D match to TRBD1 (5 bases). The V gene's germline CDR1 is SQVTM and CDR2 ANQGSEA. This CDR3 is built from 12 residues. Between the trimmed V and J ends, which lost 6 bases and 8 bases, there was a span of 13 bases. CDR3 protein: CSVGGPREKLFF. The CDR3 nucleotides read TGCAGCGTCGGGGGACCGCGGGAAAAACTGTTTTTT.